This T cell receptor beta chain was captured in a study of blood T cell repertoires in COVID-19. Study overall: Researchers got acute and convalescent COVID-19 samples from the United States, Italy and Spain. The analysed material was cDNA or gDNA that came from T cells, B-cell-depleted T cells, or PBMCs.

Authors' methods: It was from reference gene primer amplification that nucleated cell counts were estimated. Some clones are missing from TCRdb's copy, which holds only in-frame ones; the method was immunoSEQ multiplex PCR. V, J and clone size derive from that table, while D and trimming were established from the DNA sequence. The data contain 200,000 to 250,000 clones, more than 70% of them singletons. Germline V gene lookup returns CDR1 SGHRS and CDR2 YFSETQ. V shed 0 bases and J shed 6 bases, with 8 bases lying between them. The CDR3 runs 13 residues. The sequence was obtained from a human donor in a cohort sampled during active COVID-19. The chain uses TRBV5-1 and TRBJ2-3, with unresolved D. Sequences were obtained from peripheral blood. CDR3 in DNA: TGCGCCAGCAGCTTGGAGCAAGCGGATACGCAGTATTTT. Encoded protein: CASSLEQADTQYF.